These 19 T cell receptor beta chains were all obtained from the same sample, sequenced in a study of T-cell reconstitution after alpha-beta-depleted transplantation in children. TCRbeta library construction was performed incorporating unique molecular identifiers. TCRdb fed the PCR reads into MiXCR, producing one record per CDR3 protein. The sample includes about 830,000 distinct CDR3 sequences, roughly 15% of them seen just once. The sequences come from PBMCs, mostly from graft donor cells, collected 360 days after TCRalphabeta/CD19-depleted stem cell transplant. These receptors all come from a male patient younger than 18 who had a stem cell transplant for acute lymphoblastic leukemia, so the T cells may come from the graft donor.

This clonotype was observed a handful of times. This chain connects TRBV29-1 to TRBJ2-7; no firm D call. The germline gives CDR1 SQVTM, CDR2 ANQGSEA. The CDR3 extends over 14 amino acids. Trimming took 7 bases from V and 2 from J, leaving 18 bases between them. The DNA of the CDR3 is TGCAGCGCCCCCGACGGGCCCCTTCCCTACGAGCAGTACTTC. As protein: CSAPDGPLPYEQYF.

This clonotype was picked up a small number of times. The chain carries TRBV7-9 and TRBJ2-1, with 7 bases matching TRBD2. The CDR3 is made up of 16 amino acids. Germline-derived CDR1 and CDR2 are SEHNR and FQNEAQ (reference sequence). J gave up 1 base and V 7 bases, and 10 bases lay outside the gene matches. CDR3: CASTSFSGLSYNEQFF. CDR3 bases: TGTGCCAGCACCTCCTTTAGCGGGCTTTCCTACAATGAGCAGTTCTTC.

In nucleotides, the CDR3 is TGTGCCAGCAGCGTACCCCGGGACTATTCCTACGAGCAGTACTTC. Amino acid sequence: CASSVPRDYSYEQYF. This chain joins TRBV7-9 and TRBJ2-7; 7 positions match TRBD2. Germline CDR1 and CDR2: SEHNR and FQNEAQ (reference sequence). The CDR3 extends over 15 amino acids. V shed 5 bases, J shed 1 base, and the junction held 8 bases outside the gene matches. Based on the CDR3 plus reference TRBV7-9 and TRBJ2-7, the full variable domain is DTGVSQNPRHKITKRGQNVTFRCDPISEHNRLYWYRQTLGQGPEFLTYFQNEAQLEKSRLLSDRFSAERPKGSFSTLEIQRTEQGDSAMYLCASSVPRDYSYEQYFGPGTRLTVT.

Many counts were recorded for this clonotype. This rearrangement joins TRBV6-1 to TRBJ1-1, with TRBD1 as a possible D gene (5 bases). V lost 7 bases and J lost 0, with 9 bases in between. The germline gives CDR1 MNHNS, CDR2 SASEGT. CDR3 size: 13 residues. This CDR3 reads CASMAGLNTEAFF. The CDR3 DNA reads as TGTGCCAGCATGGCAGGGCTGAACACTGAAGCTTTCTTT.

This clonotype was seen more than once but under ten times. The chain recombines TRBV5-1 with TRBJ2-1; D is undetermined. Trimming pared 0 bases from V and 5 bases from J, leaving 12 bases between. Germline V lookup: CDR1 SGHRS, CDR2 YFSETQ. There are 15 residues in the CDR3. For the CDR3, the DNA is TGCGCCAGCAGCTTGGGCTCAGTCGGCGACAATGAGCAGTTCTTC. Protein: CASSLGSVGDNEQFF.

The CDR3 DNA sequence: TGTGCCAGCAGTCCCTACCTCGACAGGGACTATAATTCACCCCTCCACTTT. Protein product: CASSPYLDRDYNSPLHF. The gene calls are TRBV27 and TRBJ1-6; TRBD1 matches 7 bases. The CDR3 consists of 17 residues. Germline CDR1 reads MNHEY; CDR2 reads SMNVEV (reference sequence). V was clipped by 5 bases and J by 3 bases; unmatched bases: 10.

The chain uses TRBV20-1 and TRBJ2-3, with TRBD2 identical over 9 bases. CDR1 and CDR2 from the germline V gene are DFQATT and SNEGSKA (reference sequence). There are 17 residues in the CDR3. V lost 3 bases and J lost 1; bases outside the gene matches: 11. CDR3 sequence: CSASLAGGPLRTDTQYF. The CDR3 region has the DNA TGCAGTGCTAGTCTGGCGGGAGGGCCCCTTCGCACAGATACGCAGTATTTT.

The sample holds a few counts of this clonotype. The chain carries TRBV11-3 and TRBJ2-1; 12 bases fit TRBD2. CDR1 is SGHNT, CDR2 YENEEA, per germline. The CDR3 runs 17 residues. V shed 4 bases, J shed 7 bases, and the junction held 11 bases outside the gene matches. The CDR3 sequence: CASSYSRLAGVSNEQFF. The CDR3 bases are TGTGCCAGCAGCTACTCTCGACTAGCGGGAGTAAGTAATGAGCAGTTCTTC.

This chain joins TRBV4-1 and TRBJ2-4; 11 bases map to TRBD2. CDR3 length: 16 amino acids. The V and J ends lost 3 bases and 6 bases, in that order; junction bases with no gene match: 7. CDR1 and CDR2 (germline): MGHRA, YSYEKL. DNA of the CDR3: TGCGCCAGCAGCCAGCCTCGACTAGCGGGACGAAACATTCAGTACTTC. It codes for CASSQPRLAGRNIQYF.

The table lists this clonotype with a few counts. This chain connects TRBV20-1 to TRBJ1-4, with 7 nucleotides matching TRBD1. Germline V gives CDR1 DFQATT, CDR2 SNEGSKA (reference sequence). Trimming at V came to 3 bases and at J to 7 bases, leaving 8 bases not matched to a gene. The CDR3 runs to 14 residues. CDR3 region: CSARTGTVGEKLFF. CDR3 sequence (DNA): TGCAGTGCTAGGACCGGGACAGTGGGTGAAAAACTGTTTTTT.

This clonotype was detected only once. Possible read error: a much larger clone is one base away. The V and J genes are TRBV12-3 or TRBV12-4 and TRBJ2-7; the match to TRBD1 covers 9 bases. Trimming cost V 3 bases and J 3 bases; bases outside gene matches: 3. This CDR3 is 14 amino acids long. CDR3: CASSFGGQGYEQYF. CDR3 in DNA: TGTGCCAGCAGTTTCGGGGGACAGGGCTACGAGCAGTACTTC.

The chain is built from TRBV14 and TRBJ2-7; D is perhaps TRBD1 or TRBD2 (6 bases each). V dropped 3 bases and J dropped 3 bases, with 18 bases sitting between them. CDR1 is SGHDN, CDR2 FVKESK, per germline. The CDR3 covers 16 residues. As DNA, the CDR3 is TGTGCCAGCAGCCAGACGACTAGTGGGGGCCTCTACGAGCAGTACTTC. Protein: CASSQTTSGGLYEQYF.

The sample holds a few counts of this clonotype. V and J are TRBV18 and TRBJ2-7; 7 nucleotides agree with TRBD1. The length of the CDR3 is 15 residues. CDR1 and CDR2 (germline): KGHSH, LQKENI. V lost 8 bases, J lost 2 bases, and 12 bases stayed unmatched. As DNA, the CDR3 is TGTGCCAGCCGCGATAGGGACAGCAACCCCTACGAGCAGTACTTC. Protein sequence: CASRDRDSNPYEQYF.

The V gene is TRBV4-2, the J gene TRBJ1-1; tentatively, D is TRBD1 (6 bases). The CDR3 consists of 13 residues. V was shortened by 1 base and J by 11 bases, with 14 bases between the two germline ends. CDR1 and CDR2 (germline): LGHNA, YNFKEQ. CDR3 sequence: CASSQVGGGEAFF. The CDR3 coding sequence is TGTGCCAGCAGCCAAGTAGGGGGAGGGGAGGCTTTCTTT.

The chain couples TRBV5-1 to TRBJ1-1; no reliable D call. Trimming took 6 bases from V and 0 from J, leaving 12 bases between them. In germline, CDR1 is SGHRS, CDR2 YFSETQ. This CDR3 comprises 14 residues. This CDR3 reads CASTTRDMNTEAFF. As DNA, the CDR3 is TGCGCCAGCACCACCCGGGATATGAACACTGAAGCTTTCTTT.

This clonotype has a handful of counts. J is TRBJ2-1 and V is TRBV11-2, with a tentative D call TRBD2 (6 bases). The V end was cut by 1 base, the J end by 1 base, with 14 bases between. Germline V gene lookup returns CDR1 SGHAT and CDR2 FQNNGV. The CDR3 is 17 amino acids. The CDR3 nucleotides are TGTGCCAGCAGCTTAGGCCCGGGAGAGGGATCCTACAATGAGCAGTTCTTC. Encoded protein: CASSLGPGEGSYNEQFF.

V and J are TRBV7-2 and TRBJ2-7, with a possible D match to TRBD1 (5 bases). The CDR3 is 16 residues long. Per germline, CDR1 SGHTA and CDR2 FQGNSA. V lost 0 bases, J lost 1 base, and 13 bases lay in between. The CDR3 coding sequence is TGTGCCAGCAGCTTAGCGACAGTGCATGGGTCCTACGAGCAGTACTTC. As protein: CASSLATVHGSYEQYF.

This clonotype was seen more than once but under ten times. The CDR3 DNA sequence: TGTGCCAGCAGCCGTGAACCTAGCGGGAGGTACAATGAGCAGTTCTTC. Residues: CASSREPSGRYNEQFF. This rearrangement joins TRBV4-2 to TRBJ2-1; TRBD2 aligns across 11 bases. Germline V CDR1 and CDR2: LGHNA, YNFKEQ. The CDR3 spans 16 residues. Trimming removed 4 bases from V and 4 bases from J; junction bases left unmatched: 6.

Here the CDR3 reads CASSPPGLALDTQYF. The CDR3 DNA is TGTGCCAGCAGCCCGCCGGGACTAGCTTTAGATACGCAGTATTTT. This chain uses TRBV7-8 with TRBJ2-3, with TRBD2 identical over 9 bases. The germline CDR1 and CDR2 sequences are SGHVS and FQNEAQ. Losses at the gene ends were 5 bases for V and 5 bases for J; bases not matched to a gene: 8. This CDR3 is 15 amino acids long. Variable domain in full (rest from reference TRBV7-8 and TRBJ2-3): GAGVSQSPRYKVAKRGQDVALRCDPISGHVSLFWYQQALGQGPEFLTYFQNEAQLDKSGLPSDRFFAERPEGSVSTLKIQRTQQEDSAVYLCASSPPGLALDTQYFGPGTRLTVL.